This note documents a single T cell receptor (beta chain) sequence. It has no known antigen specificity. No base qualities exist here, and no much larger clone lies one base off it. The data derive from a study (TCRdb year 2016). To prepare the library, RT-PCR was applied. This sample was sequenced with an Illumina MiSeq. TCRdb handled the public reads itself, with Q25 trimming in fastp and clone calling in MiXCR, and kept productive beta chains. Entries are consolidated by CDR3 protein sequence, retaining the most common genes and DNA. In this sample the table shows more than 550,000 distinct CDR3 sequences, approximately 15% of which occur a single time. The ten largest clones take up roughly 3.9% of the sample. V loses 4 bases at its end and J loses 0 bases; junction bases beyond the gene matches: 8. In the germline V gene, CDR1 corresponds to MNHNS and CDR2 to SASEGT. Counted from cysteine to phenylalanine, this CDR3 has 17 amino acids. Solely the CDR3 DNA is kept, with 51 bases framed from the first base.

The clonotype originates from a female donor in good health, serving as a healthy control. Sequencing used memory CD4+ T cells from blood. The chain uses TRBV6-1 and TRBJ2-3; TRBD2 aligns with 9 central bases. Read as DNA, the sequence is TGTGCCAGCAGTGCGGCGGGAGGGTTAGTTAGCACAGATACGCAGTATTTT. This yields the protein CASSAAGGLVSTDTQYF.